This TCR beta chain was observed in a study of blood T cells in healthy people across ages. General observations from the study: Diversity of TCR beta per million T cells declined in a roughly linear way with age.

The authors ran a second PCR of roughly 6 to 12 cycles using a sample-barcoded 5' primer and a J-beta primer mix. MiXCR was run by TCRdb on the 5' RACE reads, yielding one entry per CDR3 protein. Of 600,000 to 650,000 distinct CDR3 sequences listed, 58% are singletons. This clonotype appeared a few times. Its antigen is still unknown. The sequenced sample consisted of blood. The clonotype originates from a man between 60 and 75 years old in good health.

The CDR3 is CASSSFFLYQETQYF. For the CDR3, the DNA is TGTGCCAGCAGTTCCTTCTTCCTCTACCAAGAGACCCAGTACTTC. The rearrangement uses TRBV27 and TRBJ2-5, with D uncertain. The CDR3 consists of 15 residues. Trimming took off 4 bases at V and 0 bases at J, with 12 bases between the two ends. Germline V CDR1 and CDR2: MNHEY, SMNVEV (reference sequence).